This is a list of T cell receptor beta chains from one sample in a study of blood T cell repertoires in COVID-19. Libraries were prepared by immunoSEQ multiplex PCR; TCRdb keeps only in-frame clonotypes and omits some of them. The sample has about 260,000 clones, nearly 90% seen once. Source material: peripheral blood. The receptors come from a human donor in a cohort sampled during active COVID-19. Both conserved end residues are trimmed from each CDR3. Size values are once, few and many counts, or a class for expanded clones, and some rows have none.

few | TRBV27 | ASSLLIAGVKDTQY
- | TRBV19 | ASSIRLAGGGSYEQY
- | TRBV7-9 | ASSPGLQVYEQY
- | TRBV7-6 | ASSSGGIRETQY
- | TRBV24-1 | ATSEPPLEALSSYNSPLH
- | TRBV12-5 | ASRHSGANVLT
few | TRBV27 | ASADFGRGDVGNQPQH
- | TRBV6-5 | ASSWDRGSGNTIY
once | TRBV14 | ASGQAPHTDTQY
- | TRBV28 | ASTGGPNYEQY
once | TRBV30 | AWSVSTGNTGELF
- | TRBV5-4 | ASSLGTGFNTEAF
- | TRBV6-5 | ASSPQTGGTEAF
- | TRBV27 | ASGLGGGNQPQH
- | TRBV18 | ASSSSTGQGFREQY
- | TRBV2 | ARGGLADTGELF
- | TRBV10-2 | ASSESNDFPDNSPLH
- | TRBV6-6 | ASSPGVHGGSYNSPLH
- | TRBV6-2/TRBV6-3 | ASSPLTRYEQY